These 26 T cell receptor beta chains were sequenced from one sample in a study of cytomegalovirus exposure and HLA in healthy donors. It was with 60 Vbeta and 13 Jbeta primers that the PCR ran. The repertoire was sequenced with immunoSEQ multiplex PCR; TCRdb's copy has only in-frame clones and lacks some. This sample has approximately 79,000 clones, with around 68% found just once. Input material: PBMCs. These receptors came from a man aged 35 to 55 in good health and CMV-seropositive.

The table lists this clone with a few counts. This chain links TRBV15 with TRBJ1-1, with D possibly TRBD1 on 5 matching bases. CDR3 length: 15 amino acids. Germline V gene data show CDR1 as LNHNV and CDR2 as YYDKDF (reference sequence). The V and J ends lost 0 bases and 2 bases respectively, with 10 bases between them. The CDR3 region is CATSREKGQNTEAFF. The CDR3 DNA reads TGTGCCACCAGCAGAGAAAAAGGACAAAACACTGAAGCTTTCTTT. The entire variable domain, with the rest obtained from reference TRBV15 and TRBJ1-1, is as follows: DAMVIQNPRYQVTQFGKPVTLSCSQTLNHNVMYWYQQKSSQAPKLLFHYYDKDFNNEADTPDNFQSRRPNTSFCFLDIRSPGLGDTAMYLCATSREKGQNTEAFFGQGTRLTVV.

The chain couples TRBV27 to TRBJ2-3, with 8 bases lining up with TRBD2. The V segment lost 7 bases and the J segment 0 bases; nucleotides outside the gene matches: 9. Germline V lookup: CDR1 MNHEY, CDR2 SMNVEV (reference sequence). This CDR3 has 16 residues. CDR3 protein: CASTLFSGSSTDTQYF. The CDR3 coding sequence is TGTGCCAGCACCCTATTCAGCGGGAGTAGCACAGATACGCAGTATTTT.

The CDR3 DNA sequence: TGCAGCGTTGTACAGCATGAGGGGAACACTGAAGCTTTCTTT. Its protein product is CSVVQHEGNTEAFF. The J gene is TRBJ1-1, the V gene TRBV29-1; D ambiguous. Trimming stripped 4 bases from V and 1 base from J, with 13 bases between. The germline gives CDR1 SQVTM, CDR2 ANQGSEA. The CDR3 has 14 amino acids.

This sequence joins TRBV7-2 and TRBJ1-1; 7 nucleotides agree with TRBD1. This CDR3 contains 13 residues. J gave up 7 bases and V 3 bases, and 5 bases lay outside the gene matches. In germline, CDR1 is SGHTA, CDR2 FQGNSA. The CDR3 loop reads CASSFDWDSEAFF. In DNA, the CDR3 is TGTGCCAGCAGCTTCGATTGGGACAGTGAAGCTTTCTTT.

This chain connects TRBV30 to TRBJ1-6; D uncertain. This CDR3 region has 17 residues. CDR1 and CDR2 from the germline V gene are GTSNPN and SVGIG (reference sequence). The V and J ends lost 4 bases and 0 bases respectively, with 16 bases between them. The CDR3 spells CAWKLSGSSSYNSPLHF. In nucleotides, the CDR3 is TGTGCCTGGAAACTGTCGGGGAGCAGCTCCTATAATTCACCCCTCCACTTT.

This rearrangement joins TRBV5-1 to TRBJ2-5; 7 bases are shared with TRBD1. Germline loops: CDR1 SGHRS, CDR2 YFSETQ. The CDR3 has 14 amino acids. The J segment lost 7 bases and the V segment lost 5 bases, leaving 11 bases of the junction unmatched. The CDR3 DNA follows: TGCGCCAGCAGATCTAACACAGGGGCCGGGACCCAGTACTTC. Translating gives CASRSNTGAGTQYF.

The chain joins TRBV7-2 to TRBJ1-2; no reliable D call. The V gene lost 1 base and the J gene lost 4 bases, with 16 bases spanning the gap. The length of the CDR3 is 16 residues. In germline, CDR1 is SGHTA, CDR2 FQGNSA. CDR3 residues: CASSLDPARRGYGYTF. The CDR3 nucleotides are TGTGCCAGCAGCTTAGACCCGGCCAGGCGGGGCTATGGCTACACCTTC. The variable domain in full, completed from reference TRBV7-2 and TRBJ1-2, reads GAGVSQSPSNKVTEKGKDVELRCDPISGHTALYWYRQSLGQGLEFLIYFQGNSAPDKSGLPSDRFSAERTGGSVSTLTIQRTQQEDSAVYLCASSLDPARRGYGYTFGSGTRLTVV.

The chain couples TRBV4-1 to TRBJ1-1, with D uncertain. CDR1 and CDR2 (germline): MGHRA, YSYEKL. The CDR3 contains 13 residues. The germline V and J ends were trimmed by 7 bases and 5 bases, with 14 bases remaining between them. CDR3 in DNA: TGCGCCAGCAATGACGGGAGGTGGACTGAAGCTTTCTTT. Its translation: CASNDGRWTEAFF.

The rearrangement links TRBV30 to TRBJ1-2, with TRBD1 matching over 7 bases. The germline CDR1 and CDR2 sequences are GTSNPN and SVGIG (reference sequence). The CDR3 has 17 amino acids. Germline trimming cut 3 bases from V and 2 bases from J; bases unmatched to any gene: 15. The CDR3 is CAWRTPAGQPSNYGYTF. DNA for the CDR3: TGTGCCTGGAGGACCCCCGCGGGACAGCCCTCAAACTATGGCTACACCTTC.

Only one count was recorded for this clone. The rearrangement links TRBV5-6 to TRBJ1-5; perhaps TRBD1 as D (6 bases). The CDR3 runs to 15 residues. Germline CDR1 SGHDT, CDR2 YYEEEE. V was shortened by 4 bases and J by 4 bases, with 15 bases between the two germline ends. The chain's CDR3 is CASSPGGARNQPQHF. The CDR3 coding sequence is TGTGCCAGCAGCCCCGGGGGGGCCCGGAATCAGCCCCAGCATTTT.

The V gene is TRBV5-4, the J gene TRBJ2-2; the D gene is possibly TRBD2 (6 bases). This CDR3 has 16 amino acids. From germline, CDR1 is SGHNT and CDR2 YYREEE (reference sequence). V dropped 4 bases and J dropped 1 base, with 14 bases sitting between them. CDR3 protein: CASSPDPGRNTGELFF. CDR3 nucleotide sequence: TGTGCCAGCAGCCCCGACCCCGGGAGGAACACCGGGGAGCTGTTTTTT.

V usage is TRBV5-1 and J usage is TRBJ2-5, with 7 bases fitting TRBD2. Matching the DNA end better, TRBJ2-7 makes the J call doubtful. CDR1 SGHRS and CDR2 YFSETQ come from the germline V gene. This CDR3 spans 14 amino acids. CDR3 in amino acids: CASSLAGGSYEQYF. The CDR3 bases are TGCGCCAGCAGCTTGGCGGGGGGCTCCTACGAGCAGTACTTC.

The V call is TRBV5-1, the J call TRBJ2-5; 7 bases are shared with TRBD2. From germline, CDR1 is SGHRS and CDR2 YFSETQ. The CDR3 sequence is 13 residues long. The junction had 6 bases not matched to a gene; V was cut back by 6 bases and J by 4 bases. The CDR3 loop is CASTPGGGETQYF. The CDR3 region has the DNA TGCGCCAGCACCCCGGGCGGGGGAGAGACCCAGTACTTC.

This chain connects TRBV5-1 to TRBJ2-5, with 7 positions matching TRBD2. Germline trimming cut 4 bases from V and 3 bases from J; bases unmatched to any gene: 3. The germline CDR1 and CDR2 sequences are SGHRS and YFSETQ. This CDR3 has 13 residues. The chain's CDR3 is CASSRGEEETQYF. The CDR3 DNA reads as TGCGCCAGCAGCCGGGGGGAAGAAGAGACCCAGTACTTC.

This clone has just one count. The chain combines TRBV28 with TRBJ1-1; D remains ambiguous. Trimming left V 5 bases short and J 3 bases short, with 16 bases between. This CDR3 spans 15 amino acids. Germline V gene sequence: CDR1 MDHEN, CDR2 SYDVKM. The CDR3 loop is CASSPGSRWDTEAFF. CDR3 bases: TGTGCCAGCAGTCCGGGGTCCCGGTGGGACACTGAAGCTTTCTTT.

The rearrangement links TRBV2 to TRBJ1-1, with D unresolved. This CDR3 contains 12 residues. With 9 bases removed from V and 8 bases from J, the gap between germline ends came to 16 bases. CDR1 is SNHLY and CDR2 is FYNNEI in the germline V gene. The CDR3 protein is CARTIQANEAFF. The CDR3 bases are TGTGCCAGGACGATTCAGGCGAACGAAGCTTTCTTT.

The genes are TRBV10-3 and TRBJ2-1; 8 nucleotides match TRBD2. Germline-derived CDR1 and CDR2 are ENHRY and SYGVKD. The CDR3 sequence is 14 residues long. With V trimmed by 3 bases and J by 5 bases, 3 bases remained unmatched. CDR3 protein: CAISDGTSNNEQFF. CDR3 nucleotide sequence: TGTGCCATCAGTGATGGGACTAGTAACAATGAGCAGTTCTTC.

V is TRBV5-1 and J is TRBJ2-7; no definite D call. Trimming shortened V by 1 base and J by 1 base, and 9 bases separated the two germline ends. CDR3 size: 14 residues. Germline V gene sequence: CDR1 SGHRS, CDR2 YFSETQ. CDR3 nucleotide sequence: TGCGCCAGCAGCTTGACTGCGCTTTCCTACGAGCAGTACTTC. Translation gives CASSLTALSYEQYF.

The chain is built from TRBV28 and TRBJ1-2, with D possibly matching TRBD1 (5 bases). The CDR3 is 13 amino acids. Germline-derived CDR1 and CDR2 are MDHEN and SYDVKM. Trimming removed 10 bases at V and 7 bases at J, with 19 bases between. CDR3 nucleotides: TGTGCCATTTCCCTGGGTTATAGGGGTGGCTACACCTTC. It is translated as CAISLGYRGGYTF.

The chain carries TRBV19 and TRBJ2-1; 7 positions match TRBD1. The CDR3 runs to 13 residues. Looked up from germline, CDR1 is LNHDA and CDR2 is SQIVND (reference sequence). Trimming removed 5 bases from V and 7 bases from J; junction bases left unmatched: 5. The CDR3 reads CASSGDSRNEQFF. The DNA of the CDR3 is TGTGCCAGTAGTGGGGACAGTAGAAATGAGCAGTTCTTC.

The chain carries TRBV5-4 and TRBJ2-1, with 9 bases fitting TRBD2. V shed 1 base and J 5 bases; nucleotides not matched to a gene: 7. Germline V gene sequence: CDR1 SGHNT, CDR2 YYREEE (reference sequence). This CDR3 contains 16 residues. The CDR3 bases are TGTGCCAGCAGCTTGAGGCGGGGGGGCGGGGACAATGAGCAGTTCTTC. Translated, it gives CASSLRRGGGDNEQFF.

This clone appeared a single time. The chain couples TRBV2 to TRBJ2-2; TRBD1 is a possible D gene (5 bases). The CDR3 totals 15 residues. Germline V CDR1 and CDR2: SNHLY, FYNNEI. Trimming removed 2 bases at V and 2 bases at J, with 9 bases between. The CDR3 reads CASSERGQNTGELFF. CDR3 bases: TGTGCCAGCAGTGAACGAGGACAAAACACCGGGGAGCTGTTTTTT. The full variable domain, completed using reference TRBV2 and TRBJ2-2, is EPEVTQTPSHQVTQMGQEVILRCVPISNHLYFYWYRQILGQKVEFLVSFYNNEISEKSEIFDDQFSVERPDGSNFTLKIRSTKLEDSAMYFCASSERGQNTGELFFGEGSRLTVL.

The chain recombines TRBV4-1 with TRBJ1-2; no clear D gene. Germline V gene data show CDR1 as MGHRA and CDR2 as YSYEKL. V lost 4 bases and J 2 bases, leaving 17 bases between the germline ends. CDR3 length equals 16 residues. For the CDR3, the DNA is TGCGCCAGCAGCCCTCATGAGGGCAAAGGGAACTATGGCTACACCTTC. It specifies CASSPHEGKGNYGYTF.

J is TRBJ1-1 and V is TRBV10-2; the D gene is possibly TRBD1 (5 bases). Germline V gene data show CDR1 as WSHSY and CDR2 as SAAADI. V was clipped by 7 bases and J by 0 bases, with 9 bases between them. The CDR3 sequence is 13 residues long. The CDR3 is CASNPTVNTEAFF. CDR3 nucleotides: TGCGCCAGCAACCCGACAGTGAACACTGAAGCTTTCTTT.

The chain recombines TRBV28 with TRBJ1-1, with D uncertain. V dropped 3 bases and J dropped 0 bases, with 5 bases sitting between them. The CDR3 spans 13 residues. CDR1 MDHEN and CDR2 SYDVKM come from the germline V gene. Written as DNA, the CDR3 is TGTGCCAGCAGTTTGAGGGTGAACACTGAAGCTTTCTTT. Protein sequence: CASSLRVNTEAFF.

The chain carries TRBV28 and TRBJ2-3; the D is unclear. This CDR3 is built from 15 residues. The germline V gene encodes CDR1 MDHEN and CDR2 SYDVKM. V was clipped by 5 bases and J by 4 bases, with 16 bases between them. In DNA, the CDR3 is TGTGCCAGCAGTCGTAGCAGTATCTCCGCAGATACGCAGTATTTT. Residues: CASSRSSISADTQYF.